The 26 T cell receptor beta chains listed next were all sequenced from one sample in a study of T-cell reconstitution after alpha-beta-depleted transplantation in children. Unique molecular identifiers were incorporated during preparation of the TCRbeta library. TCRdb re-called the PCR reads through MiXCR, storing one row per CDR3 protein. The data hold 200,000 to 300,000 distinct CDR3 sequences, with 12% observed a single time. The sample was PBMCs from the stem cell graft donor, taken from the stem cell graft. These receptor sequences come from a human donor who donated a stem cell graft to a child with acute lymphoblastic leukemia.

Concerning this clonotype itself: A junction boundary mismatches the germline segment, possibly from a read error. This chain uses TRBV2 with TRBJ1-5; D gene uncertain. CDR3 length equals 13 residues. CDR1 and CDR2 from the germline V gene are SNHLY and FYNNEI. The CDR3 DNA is TGTGCCAGCAGTGAGTTGGAGAATCAGCCCCATCATTTT. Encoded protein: CASSELENQPHHF.

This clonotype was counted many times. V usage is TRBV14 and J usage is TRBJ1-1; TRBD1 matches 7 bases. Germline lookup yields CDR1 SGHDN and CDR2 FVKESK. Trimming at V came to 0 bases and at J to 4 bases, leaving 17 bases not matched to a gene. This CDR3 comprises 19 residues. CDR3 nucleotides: TGTGCCAGCAGCCAAGATCGGGGGGCAGGGGGGACTAGGGTCACTGAAGCTTTCTTT. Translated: CASSQDRGAGGTRVTEAFF.

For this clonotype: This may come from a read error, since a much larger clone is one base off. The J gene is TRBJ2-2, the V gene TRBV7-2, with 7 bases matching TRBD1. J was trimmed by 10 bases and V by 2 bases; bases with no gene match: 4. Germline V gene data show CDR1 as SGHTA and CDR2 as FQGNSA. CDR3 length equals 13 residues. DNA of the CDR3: TGTGCCAGCAGCTTAACAGGGGTCGTGGAGCTGTTTTTT. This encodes CASSLTGVVELFF.

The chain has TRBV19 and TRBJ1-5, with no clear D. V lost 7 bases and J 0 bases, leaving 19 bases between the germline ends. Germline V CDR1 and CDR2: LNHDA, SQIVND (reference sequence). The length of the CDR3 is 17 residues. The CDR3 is CASTPVGGLYSNQPQHF. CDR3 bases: TGTGCCAGTACCCCCGTAGGCGGACTTTATAGCAATCAGCCCCAGCATTTT.

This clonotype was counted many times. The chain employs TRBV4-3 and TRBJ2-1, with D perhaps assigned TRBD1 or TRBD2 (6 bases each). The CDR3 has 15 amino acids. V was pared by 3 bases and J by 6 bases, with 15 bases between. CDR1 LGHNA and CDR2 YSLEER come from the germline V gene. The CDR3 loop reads CASSQEGGTFNEQFF. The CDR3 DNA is TGCGCCAGCAGCCAGGAAGGCGGGACATTCAATGAGCAGTTCTTC.

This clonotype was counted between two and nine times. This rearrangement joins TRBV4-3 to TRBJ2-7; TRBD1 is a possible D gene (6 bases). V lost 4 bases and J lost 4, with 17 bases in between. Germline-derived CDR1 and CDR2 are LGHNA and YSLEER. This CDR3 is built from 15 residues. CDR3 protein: CASSRYGDTNYEQYF. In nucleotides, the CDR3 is TGCGCCAGCAGCCGATATGGGGACACCAATTACGAGCAGTACTTC.

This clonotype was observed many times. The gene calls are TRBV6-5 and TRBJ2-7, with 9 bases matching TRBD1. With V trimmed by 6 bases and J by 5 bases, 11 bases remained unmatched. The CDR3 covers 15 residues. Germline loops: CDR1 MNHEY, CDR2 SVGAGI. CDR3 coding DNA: TGTGCCAGCAGCCGCCCGGGACAGGGAAGAAACGAGCAGTACTTC. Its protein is CASSRPGQGRNEQYF.

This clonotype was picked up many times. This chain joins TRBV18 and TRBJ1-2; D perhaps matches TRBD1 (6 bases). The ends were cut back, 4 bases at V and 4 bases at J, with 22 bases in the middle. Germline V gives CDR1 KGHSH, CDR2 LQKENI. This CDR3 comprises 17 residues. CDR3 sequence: CASSHQTSGATTYGYTF. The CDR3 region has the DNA TGTGCCAGCTCACACCAGACCTCAGGGGCCACCACCTATGGCTACACCTTC.

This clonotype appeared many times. The CDR3 bases are TGCAGTGCTAGAGTCCGAACGGGGGGTCCTGGGGCCAACGTCCTGACTTTC. Residues: CSARVRTGGPGANVLTF. This chain connects TRBV20-1 to TRBJ2-6; 7 bases agree with TRBD2. The germline V gene encodes CDR1 DFQATT and CDR2 SNEGSKA (reference sequence). The CDR3 spans 17 residues. With V trimmed by 1 base and J by 2 bases, 8 bases remained unmatched.

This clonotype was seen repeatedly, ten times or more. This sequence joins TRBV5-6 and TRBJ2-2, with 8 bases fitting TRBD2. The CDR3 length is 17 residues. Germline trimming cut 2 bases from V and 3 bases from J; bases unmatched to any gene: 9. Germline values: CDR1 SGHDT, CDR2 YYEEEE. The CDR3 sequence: CASSFLTSGPYTGELFF. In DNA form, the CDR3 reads TGTGCCAGCAGCTTCCTTACTAGCGGACCTTACACCGGGGAGCTGTTTTTT.

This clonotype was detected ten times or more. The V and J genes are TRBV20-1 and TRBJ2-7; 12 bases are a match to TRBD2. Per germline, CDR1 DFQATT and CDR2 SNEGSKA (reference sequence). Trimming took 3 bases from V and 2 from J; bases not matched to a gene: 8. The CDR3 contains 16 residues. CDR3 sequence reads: CSASGLAGGSAYEQYF. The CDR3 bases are TGCAGTGCTAGTGGGCTAGCGGGAGGGTCGGCCTACGAGCAGTACTTC.

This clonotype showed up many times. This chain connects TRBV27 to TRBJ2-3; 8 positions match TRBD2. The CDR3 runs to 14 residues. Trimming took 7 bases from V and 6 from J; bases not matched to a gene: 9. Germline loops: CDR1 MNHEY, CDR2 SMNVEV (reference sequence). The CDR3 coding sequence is TGTGCCAGCACCCAAGGAAGCGGGAGTGATACGCAGTATTTT. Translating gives CASTQGSGSDTQYF.

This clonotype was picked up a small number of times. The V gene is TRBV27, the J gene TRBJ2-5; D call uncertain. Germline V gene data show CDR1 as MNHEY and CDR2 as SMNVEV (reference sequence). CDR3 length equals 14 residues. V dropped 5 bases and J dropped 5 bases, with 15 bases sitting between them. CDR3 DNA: TGTGCCAGCAGTCCCTGGACCGAGGTGGAGACCCAGTACTTC. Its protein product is CASSPWTEVETQYF.

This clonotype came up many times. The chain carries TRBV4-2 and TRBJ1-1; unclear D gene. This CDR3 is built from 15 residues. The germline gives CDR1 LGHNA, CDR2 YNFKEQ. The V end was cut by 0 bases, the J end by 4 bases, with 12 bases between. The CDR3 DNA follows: TGTGCCAGCAGCCAAGATCTACGAGTAAGCACTGAAGCTTTCTTT. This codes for CASSQDLRVSTEAFF.

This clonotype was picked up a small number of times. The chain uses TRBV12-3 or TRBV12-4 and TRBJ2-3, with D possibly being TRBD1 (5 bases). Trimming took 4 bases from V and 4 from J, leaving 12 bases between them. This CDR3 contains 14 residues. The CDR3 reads CASSYGHSSDTQYF. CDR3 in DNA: TGTGCCAGCAGTTATGGACATAGTTCAGATACGCAGTATTTT.

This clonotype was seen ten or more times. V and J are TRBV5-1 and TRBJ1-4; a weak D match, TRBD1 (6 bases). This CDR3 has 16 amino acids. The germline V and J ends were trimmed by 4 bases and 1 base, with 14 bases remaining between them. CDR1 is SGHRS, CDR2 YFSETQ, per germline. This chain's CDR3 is CASSKTGRGTNEKLFF. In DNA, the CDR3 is TGCGCCAGCAGCAAGACAGGCCGAGGAACTAATGAAAAACTGTTTTTT.

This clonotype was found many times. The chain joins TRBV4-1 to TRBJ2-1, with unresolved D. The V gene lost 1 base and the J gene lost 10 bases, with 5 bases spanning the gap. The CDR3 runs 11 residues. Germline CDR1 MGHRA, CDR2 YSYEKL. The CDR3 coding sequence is TGCGCCAGCAGCCAAGCCCGGGAGCAGTTCTTC. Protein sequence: CASSQAREQFF.

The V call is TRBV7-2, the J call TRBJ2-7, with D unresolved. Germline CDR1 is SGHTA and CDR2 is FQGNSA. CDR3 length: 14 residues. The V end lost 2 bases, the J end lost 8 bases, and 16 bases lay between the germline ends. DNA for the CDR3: TGTGCCAGCAGCTTATCTGAGTATTCCGGCAAGCAGTACTTC. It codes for CASSLSEYSGKQYF.

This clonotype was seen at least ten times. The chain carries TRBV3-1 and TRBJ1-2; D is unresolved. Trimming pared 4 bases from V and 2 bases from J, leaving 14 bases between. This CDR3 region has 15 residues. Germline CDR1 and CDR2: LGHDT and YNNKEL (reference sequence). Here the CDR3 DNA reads TGTGCCAGCAGCCCCCCATACAGTTCAAACTATGGCTACACCTTC. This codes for CASSPPYSSNYGYTF. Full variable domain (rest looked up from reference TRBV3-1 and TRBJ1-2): DTAVSQTPKYLVTQMGNDKSIKCEQNLGHDTMYWYKQDSKKFLKIMFSYNNKELIINETVPNRFSPKSPDKAHLNLHINSLELGDSAVYFCASSPPYSSNYGYTFGSGTRLTVV.

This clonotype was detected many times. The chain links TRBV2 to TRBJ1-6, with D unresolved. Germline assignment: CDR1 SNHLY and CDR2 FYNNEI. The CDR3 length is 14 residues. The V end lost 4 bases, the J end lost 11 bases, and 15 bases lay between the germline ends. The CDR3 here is CASSGPGKGTPLHF. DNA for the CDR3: TGTGCCAGCAGTGGTCCCGGAAAAGGGACACCCCTCCACTTT.

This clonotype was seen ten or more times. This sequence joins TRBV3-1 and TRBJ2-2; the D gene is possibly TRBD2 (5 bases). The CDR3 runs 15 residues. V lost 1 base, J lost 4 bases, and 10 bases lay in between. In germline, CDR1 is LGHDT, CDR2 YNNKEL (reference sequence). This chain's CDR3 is CASSQGGKFTGELFF. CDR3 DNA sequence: TGTGCCAGCAGCCAAGGAGGGAAGTTCACCGGGGAGCTGTTTTTT.

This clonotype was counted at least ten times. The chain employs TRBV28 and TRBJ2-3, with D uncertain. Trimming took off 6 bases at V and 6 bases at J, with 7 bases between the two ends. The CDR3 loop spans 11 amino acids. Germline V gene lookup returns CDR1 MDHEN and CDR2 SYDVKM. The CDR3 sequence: CASRPPDTQYF. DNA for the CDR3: TGTGCCAGCAGGCCCCCCGATACGCAGTATTTT.

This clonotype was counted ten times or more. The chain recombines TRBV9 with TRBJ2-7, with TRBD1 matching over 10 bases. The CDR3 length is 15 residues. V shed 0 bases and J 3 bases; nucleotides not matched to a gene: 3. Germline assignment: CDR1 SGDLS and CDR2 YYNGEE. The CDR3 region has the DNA TGTGCCAGCAGCGTAGACTGGACAGGGGGCTACGAGCAGTACTTC. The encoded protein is CASSVDWTGGYEQYF.

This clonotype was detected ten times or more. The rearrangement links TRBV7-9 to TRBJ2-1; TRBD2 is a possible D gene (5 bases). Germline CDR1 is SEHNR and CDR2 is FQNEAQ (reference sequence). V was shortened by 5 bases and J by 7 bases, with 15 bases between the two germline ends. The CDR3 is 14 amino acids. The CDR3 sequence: CASSPPTLANEQFF. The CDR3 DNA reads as TGTGCCAGCAGCCCCCCGACGCTAGCTAATGAGCAGTTCTTC.

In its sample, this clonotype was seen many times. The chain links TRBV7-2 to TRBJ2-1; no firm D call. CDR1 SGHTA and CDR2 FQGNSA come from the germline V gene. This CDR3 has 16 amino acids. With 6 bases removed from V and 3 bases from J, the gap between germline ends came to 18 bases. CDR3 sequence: CASSLRGPLGYNEQFF. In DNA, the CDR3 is TGTGCCAGCAGTCTACGAGGTCCTTTGGGCTACAATGAGCAGTTCTTC.

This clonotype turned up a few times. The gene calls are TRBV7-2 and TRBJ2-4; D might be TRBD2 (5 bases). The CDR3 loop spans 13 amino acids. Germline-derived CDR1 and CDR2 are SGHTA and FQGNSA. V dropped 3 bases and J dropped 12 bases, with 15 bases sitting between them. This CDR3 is CASSFSERGSQYF. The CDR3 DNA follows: TGTGCCAGCAGCTTTAGCGAGCGAGGCAGTCAGTACTTC.